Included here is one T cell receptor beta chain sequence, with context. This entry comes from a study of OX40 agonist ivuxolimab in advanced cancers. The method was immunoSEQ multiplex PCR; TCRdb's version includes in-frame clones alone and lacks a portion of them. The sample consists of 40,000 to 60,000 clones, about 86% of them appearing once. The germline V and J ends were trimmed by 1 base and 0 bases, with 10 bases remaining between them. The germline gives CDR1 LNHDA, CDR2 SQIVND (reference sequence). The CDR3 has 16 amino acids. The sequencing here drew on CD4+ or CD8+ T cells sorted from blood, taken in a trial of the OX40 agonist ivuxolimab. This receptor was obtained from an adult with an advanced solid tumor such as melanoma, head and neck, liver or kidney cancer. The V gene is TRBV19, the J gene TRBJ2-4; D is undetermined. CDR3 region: CASSIVGVLAKNIQYF. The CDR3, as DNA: TGTGCCAGTAGTATAGTGGGCGTTCTAGCCAAAAACATTCAGTACTTC.